The clone carrying this T cell receptor beta chain came up many times. This sample is part of a study of early T cells in non-severe SARS-CoV-2 infection. This CDR3 is 12 amino acids long. Germline CDR1 and CDR2: SGHVS and FQNEAQ. V shed 5 bases and J shed 3 bases, with 8 bases lying between them. A single record per CDR3 protein comes from TCRdb applying MiXCR to the 5' RACE reads. The table records roughly 80,000 distinct CDR3 sequences, over 12% of them present only once. The gene calls are TRBV7-8 and TRBJ2-7, with D unresolved. The sequencing input was whole blood. This clonotype originated in an adult who was a healthcare worker with PCR-confirmed SARS-CoV-2 infection or an uninfected control (not recorded which). The CDR3 region is CASSLTGYEQYF. The CDR3 DNA follows: TGTGCCAGCAGCCTTACCGGCTACGAGCAGTACTTC.